The 9 T cell receptor beta chains below come from one sample, sequenced in a study of cytomegalovirus exposure and HLA in healthy donors. With 60 Vbeta and 13 Jbeta primers, the PCR was carried out. Here immunoSEQ multiplex PCR was the method, and the copy in TCRdb shows in-frame clones only, minus some. Of about 62,000 clones in the sample, less than 80% were seen once. Sequenced: PBMCs. The receptors come from a man between 60 and 75 years old in good health and CMV-seropositive.

The chain combines TRBV7-9 with TRBJ1-4; D uncertain. Germline V gene sequence: CDR1 SEHNR, CDR2 FQNEAQ (reference sequence). This CDR3 contains 14 residues. Trimming stripped 1 base from V and 0 bases from J, with 3 bases between. The CDR3 bases are TGTGCCAGCAGCTTAGGTACAACTAATGAAAAACTGTTTTTT. It is translated as CASSLGTTNEKLFF.

The rearrangement uses TRBV5-4 and TRBJ2-1, with 10 bases matching TRBD2. The V and J ends lost 2 bases and 5 bases, in that order; junction bases with no gene match: 4. The CDR3 extends over 15 amino acids. Germline CDR1 reads SGHNT; CDR2 reads YYREEE (reference sequence). CDR3 sequence (DNA): TGTGCCAGCAGCTTTAATAGCGGGAGGAACAATGAGCAGTTCTTC. It yields the protein CASSFNSGRNNEQFF.

The chain uses TRBV25-1 and TRBJ2-5, with a weak D call TRBD1 (6 bases). The V end was cut by 1 base, the J end by 4 bases, with 22 bases between. CDR1 and CDR2 (germline): MGHDK, SYGVNS. CDR3 length equals 18 residues. CDR3 nucleotides: TGTGCCAGCAGTGAATGGAAAGACAGGAGCGGAACGGGAGAGACCCAGTACTTC. It encodes CASSEWKDRSGTGETQYF.

Only one count was recorded for this clone. V usage is TRBV5-6 and J usage is TRBJ1-5; D might be TRBD1 (5 bases). The CDR3 is 14 residues long. The V gene's germline CDR1 is SGHDT and CDR2 YYEEEE. V was shortened by 3 bases and J by 1 base, with 8 bases between the two germline ends. CDR3 protein: CASSWGVSNQPQHF. CDR3 in DNA: TGTGCCAGCAGCTGGGGGGTAAGCAATCAGCCCCAGCATTTT.

The rearrangement joins TRBV5-6 to TRBJ2-7; 7 bases match TRBD2. V lost 0 bases to trimming and J lost 5 bases; unmatched junction nucleotides: 8. Germline CDR1 and CDR2: SGHDT and YYEEEE. The CDR3 has 15 residues. The CDR3 DNA sequence: TGTGCCAGCAGCTTGGTTCGGGGGAGGGGAAACGAGCAGTACTTC. Its translation: CASSLVRGRGNEQYF.

The chain carries TRBV5-1 and TRBJ1-1, with 7 bases matching TRBD1. Germline CDR1 reads SGHRS; CDR2 reads YFSETQ. The CDR3 is 16 residues long. V lost 3 bases and J lost 4; bases outside the gene matches: 12. Written as DNA, the CDR3 is TGCGCCAGCAGCTCCCACAGGGGTCGCAAGGGCACTGAAGCTTTCTTT. It codes for CASSSHRGRKGTEAFF.

The chain joins TRBV7-2 to TRBJ2-2, with D perhaps matching TRBD1 (5 bases). The germline V gene has CDR1 SGHTA and CDR2 FQGNSA. The CDR3 sequence is 14 residues long. V lost 2 bases and J lost 6, with 10 bases in between. Written as DNA, the CDR3 is TGTGCCAGCAGCTTAAGGGGCGTGTCCGGGGAGCTGTTTTTT. Protein product: CASSLRGVSGELFF.

Details on this clone: Sequence at one end of the junction differs from germline and may be a read error. This chain uses TRBV6-5 with TRBJ2-3; weak D call: TRBD2 (5 bases). This CDR3 is built from 15 residues. Looked up from germline, CDR1 is MNHEY and CDR2 is SVGAGI. The CDR3 bases are TGTGCCAGCAGTTACTCGACGGCTAGCACCGATACGCAGTATTTT. It yields the protein CASSYSTASTDTQYF.

This clone was detected only a few times. The chain links TRBV5-4 to TRBJ2-2; possible D gene TRBD2, 6 bases. Germline V CDR1 and CDR2: SGHNT, YYREEE (reference sequence). The CDR3 contains 17 residues. Trimming removed 4 bases from V and 3 bases from J, with 19 bases in between. This CDR3 reads CASSPWGGGTDTGELFF. In DNA form, the CDR3 reads TGTGCCAGCAGCCCCTGGGGTGGGGGGACTGACACCGGGGAGCTGTTTTTT.